This T cell receptor (beta chain) comes out of a study of blood T cell repertoires in COVID-19 (dated by TCRdb to the early 2020s). About the investigation overall: Samples covering the acute and convalescent phases of COVID-19 were provided by collaborators in the United States, Italy and Spain. The dataset comprised deeply sampled blood TCRbeta repertoires from subjects exposed to, actively infected with, or recovered from COVID-19. Nearly every sample came with metadata listing a de-identified subject ID, COVID-19 status, age in years and sex. Samples came from the ongoing ImmuneRACE study (first 160 participants) plus 1,254 subjects from 6 global collaborators. The repertoires were released in a freely available public database intended as a resource for research on the immune response to SARS-CoV-2. The material from the prospective study consisted of cDNA or gDNA derived from T cells, B-cell-depleted T cells, or PBMCs. Where HLA class I and class II types were available, the types were taken from metadata supplied by the sample provider, not from assay-based typing. Here is what the overall study found, with its caveats: How much clinical and demographic metadata was included differed by source and by participant, and the metadata was provided uncurated.

Collaborating institutions collected whole blood in K2EDTA tubes following their own protocols. For TCRbeta analysis, collaborators shipped samples in one of three forms: frozen whole blood, isolated PBMCs, or DNA extracted from either of those sample types. TCRbeta CDR3 regions were amplified from genomic DNA by means of the immunoSEQ Assay, a bias-controlled multiplex PCR. Per the authors' processing: Within the assay, amplification of reference gene primers was used to estimate how many nucleated cells each sample contained. To quantify the absolute abundance of each unique TCRbeta CDR3 rearrangement, sequence reads were collapsed and filtered. Productive Simpson clonality was computed per sample as the square root of Simpson's diversity index over productive rearrangements. Not all clones reach the TCRdb copy of this immuneACCESS table, which keeps in-frame sequences only. Checked studies attribute under half of the gap to unresolved V genes and leave the rest unexplained. V, J and clone size were drawn from that table, and D and trimming were deduced from the DNA. The sample has 42,000 or so clones on record, 76% of them singletons. The biggest ten clones account for about 26% of the sample.

Comments on this clone: Its antigen target is currently unknown. No base-level quality is on record; no much larger clone is a single base apart.

V loses 4 bases at its end and J loses 5 bases; junction bases beyond the gene matches: 22. The CDR3 covers 19 residues, taking in both the cysteine and the phenylalanine. The read is trimmed to its CDR3 DNA, 57 bases read in frame from base 1. From the germline V gene (reference sequence), CDR1 is GTSNPN and CDR2 is SVGIG. The sequence links TRBV30 to TRBJ2-1, with 8 bases in between that match TRBD2. The material sequenced was peripheral blood. This TCR came from a man aged 80 or over with acute or convalescent COVID-19. The CDR3 loop reads CAWMGVGAGVSDTDNEQFF. The DNA is TGTGCCTGGATGGGAGTCGGAGCGGGAGTGAGCGACACTGACAATGAGCAGTTCTTC.